A selection of T cell receptor beta chains follows, all from one sample in a study of cytomegalovirus exposure and HLA in healthy donors. The method was immunoSEQ multiplex PCR; TCRdb's version includes in-frame clones alone and lacks a portion of them. In the table there are 200,000 or so clones, 75% to 90% of which are singletons. The material sequenced was PBMCs. The receptor set was obtained from a man younger than 35 in good health and CMV-seropositive. The CDR3 runs from the conserved cysteine through the conserved F or W. D genes are given only for firm matches. Clone size appears in some rows only: once, few, many, or a class for an expanded clone.

d_gene: .; v_gene: TRBV27; j_gene: TRBJ2-6; abundance: .; CDR3nt: TGTGCCAGCAGTTTGGGGTTCATGGGGCATGTCTCTGGGGCCAACGTCCTGACTTTC; CDR3aa: CASSLGFMGHVSGANVLTF
d_gene: TRBD2; v_gene: TRBV7-8; j_gene: TRBJ2-1; abundance: .; CDR3nt: TGTGCCAGCGGAACTCTGCGGGGGTCCATGGGGAATGAGCAGTTCTTC; CDR3aa: CASGTLRGSMGNEQFF
d_gene: TRBD1; v_gene: TRBV7-2; j_gene: TRBJ2-7; abundance: .; CDR3nt: TGTGCCAGCACCAGGGGGGACAGGGGCGACGAGCAGTACTTC; CDR3aa: CASTRGDRGDEQYF
d_gene: .; v_gene: TRBV4-2; j_gene: TRBJ1-5; abundance: .; CDR3nt: TGTGCCAGCAGCCAGAAAAAAGGCGAGGGAGGTCAGCCCCAGCATTTT; CDR3aa: CASSQKKGEGGQPQHF
d_gene: TRBD1; v_gene: TRBV5-1; j_gene: TRBJ1-4; abundance: .; CDR3nt: TGCGCCAGCAGCGGTACAGGGGGCGCCTATGAAAAACTGTTTTTT; CDR3aa: CASSGTGGAYEKLFF
d_gene: .; v_gene: TRBV5-1; j_gene: TRBJ1-2; abundance: many; CDR3nt: TGCGCCAGCAGCTTGGGAGTCTATGGCTACACCTTC; CDR3aa: CASSLGVYGYTF
d_gene: .; v_gene: TRBV29-1; j_gene: TRBJ2-7; abundance: few; CDR3nt: TGCAGCGTGAACGGAGGGGGGGCGGGCGAGCAGTACTTC; CDR3aa: CSVNGGGAGEQYF
d_gene: .; v_gene: TRBV30; j_gene: TRBJ1-2; abundance: .; CDR3nt: TGTGCCTGGAGTGAGTCCAGGGACTATGGCTACACCTTC; CDR3aa: CAWSESRDYGYTF
d_gene: TRBD2; v_gene: TRBV12-5; j_gene: TRBJ2-3; abundance: .; CDR3nt: TGTGCTAGTGGTCCGGGGAGCGGGATGGCGGATACGCAGTATTTT; CDR3aa: CASGPGSGMADTQYF
d_gene: TRBD2; v_gene: TRBV30; j_gene: TRBJ2-1; abundance: .; CDR3nt: TGTGCCTGGAGCCAACAGACGGTAGGACTAGCAGCCAATGAGCAGTTCTTC; CDR3aa: CAWSQQTVGLAANEQFF